What follows are 26 T cell receptor beta chains derived from one specimen sequenced in a study of identical twins. TCRdb redid the calling of the 5' RACE reads with MiXCR, one entry per CDR3 protein. The sample comprises 1.5 million or so distinct CDR3 sequences, 25% to 35% of which are singletons, and 0.27% rests with the top ten. Specimen: cord blood. The receptors stem from a newborn girl in good health.

The chain recombines TRBV6-6 with TRBJ1-6; 10 nucleotides match TRBD1. Trimming cost V 2 bases and J 2 bases; bases outside gene matches: 6. This CDR3 is 18 amino acids long. Germline V CDR1 and CDR2: MNHNY, SVGAGI (reference sequence). The CDR3 protein is CASSYDGQGGAYNSPLHF. The CDR3 DNA sequence: TGTGCCAGCAGTTACGACGGACAGGGGGGAGCCTATAATTCACCCCTCCACTTT.

This chain connects TRBV29-1 to TRBJ2-1; D tentatively fits TRBD1 or TRBD2 (5 bases each). Matching the DNA end better, TRBJ2-7 makes the J call doubtful. The CDR3 covers 14 residues. The germline gives CDR1 SQVTM, CDR2 ANQGSEA. The CDR3 sequence is CSVGGEGTYNEQYF. In nucleotides, the CDR3 is TGCAGCGTTGGGGGAGAAGGGACCTACAATGAGCAGTACTTC.

Details on this clonotype: One end of the junction varies from germline; a read error may be responsible. The chain recombines TRBV28 with TRBJ2-5, with 11 bases fitting TRBD2. The DNA end is a closer match to TRBJ2-4, so the J assignment may be wrong. Looked up from germline, CDR1 is MDHEN and CDR2 is SYDVKM. The CDR3 extends over 16 amino acids. CDR3 amino acids: CASSLTSGMSKSIQYF. The CDR3 DNA is TGTGCCAGCAGTTTGACTAGCGGGATGTCAAAAAGCATTCAGTACTTC.

A few counts support this clonotype. The chain has TRBV19 and TRBJ2-4; 11 nucleotides line up with TRBD1. The CDR3 consists of 14 residues. CDR1 is LNHDA and CDR2 is SQIVND in the germline V gene (reference sequence). The trim removed 5 bases at V and 5 bases at J, leaving 2 bases unmatched. CDR3 coding DNA: TGTGCCAGTAGTGCGGGACAGGGGGAAAACATTCAGTACTTC. Its translation: CASSAGQGENIQYF.

The chain is built from TRBV11-2 and TRBJ2-3; D not resolved. The germline V and J ends were trimmed by 0 bases and 6 bases, with 7 bases remaining between them. CDR3 length equals 13 residues. Germline values: CDR1 SGHAT, CDR2 FQNNGV. CDR3 in DNA: TGTGCCAGCAGCTTAGATCCCAGGGATACGCAGTATTTT. It yields the protein CASSLDPRDTQYF.

The V call is TRBV12-3 or TRBV12-4, the J call TRBJ1-5, with D maybe TRBD1 (5 bases). Trimming took off 5 bases at V and 0 bases at J, with 11 bases between the two ends. This CDR3 comprises 15 residues. This CDR3 reads CASSLRTYSNQPQHF. CDR3 bases: TGTGCCAGCAGTCTCCGGACATATAGCAATCAGCCCCAGCATTTT.

CDR3 in amino acids: CASSDGYSYEQYF. CDR3 bases: TGTGCCAGCAGCGATGGGTACTCCTACGAGCAGTACTTC. The rearrangement links TRBV6-5 to TRBJ2-5; D uncertain. The DNA end is more similar to TRBJ2-7, so the J call may be wrong. The CDR3 is 13 residues long. Germline CDR1 MNHEY, CDR2 SVGAGI.

This clonotype has more than one count but fewer than ten. The rearrangement joins TRBV3-1 to TRBJ2-1, with 7 positions matching TRBD2. This CDR3 has 20 residues. V gave up 0 bases and J gave up 0 bases; unmatched junction bases: 14. The V gene's germline CDR1 is LGHDT and CDR2 YNNKEL (reference sequence). The CDR3 nucleotides read TGTGCCAGCAGCCAAGAAAGATGGACTAGTAAGACTCCCTCCTACAATGAGCAGTTCTTC. Amino acids: CASSQERWTSKTPSYNEQFF.

This clonotype was recorded a few times. This chain uses TRBV20-1 with TRBJ1-2; possible D gene TRBD1, 6 bases. The length of the CDR3 is 12 residues. CDR1 and CDR2 (germline): DFQATT, SNEGSKA (reference sequence). Trimming stripped 6 bases from V and 5 bases from J, with 13 bases between. CDR3 DNA: TGCAGTGCCACCGGGGGGGCTTATGGCTACACCTTC. It specifies CSATGGAYGYTF.

This chain links TRBV5-1 with TRBJ2-5; D not certain. V lost 0 bases, J lost 11 bases, and 20 bases lay in between. Germline-derived CDR1 and CDR2 are SGHRS and YFSETQ. The CDR3 is made up of 15 amino acids. CDR3 amino acids: CASSLGGSPYNEQYF. CDR3 nucleotide sequence: TGCGCCAGCAGCTTGGGAGGATCTCCCTACAATGAGCAGTACTTC.

CDR3 region: CASSKEGAQGTEAFF. As DNA, the CDR3 is TGTGCCAGCAGCAAAGAGGGGGCGCAAGGAACTGAAGCTTTCTTT. The rearrangement joins TRBV21-1 to TRBJ1-1; the table calls TRBD1, which could not be checked here. TRBV21-1 is a known pseudogene. The CDR3 contains 15 residues.

There are a few counts of this clonotype. The chain uses TRBV9 and TRBJ2-7; maybe TRBD1 (5 bases). CDR3 size: 12 residues. Germline CDR1 is SGDLS and CDR2 is YYNGEE. Trimming left V 0 bases short and J 5 bases short, with 6 bases between. CDR3 protein: CASSVGGDEQYF. CDR3 bases: TGTGCCAGCAGCGTAGGGGGCGACGAGCAGTACTTC.

This clonotype was detected only once. The V gene is TRBV28, the J gene TRBJ1-1; unclear D gene. Germline lookup yields CDR1 MDHEN and CDR2 SYDVKM. This CDR3 comprises 14 residues. V was clipped by 2 bases and J by 4 bases, with 11 bases between them. DNA of the CDR3: TGTGCCAGCAGTTTAGGGTATGAGGGCACTGAAGCTTTCTTT. Protein: CASSLGYEGTEAFF.

This clonotype has just a few counts. The J gene is TRBJ2-1, the V gene TRBV24-1, with TRBD2 identical over 11 bases. V lost 3 bases, J lost 4 bases, and 7 bases stayed unmatched. CDR3 size: 17 residues. CDR1 and CDR2 (germline): KGHDR, SFDVKD. CDR3 region: CATSDPTGTSGYNEQFF. The DNA for the CDR3 is TGTGCCACCAGTGATCCGACCGGGACTAGCGGATACAATGAGCAGTTCTTC.

Only a few counts were recorded for this clonotype. The rearrangement uses TRBV5-1 and TRBJ2-7; 10 bases align to TRBD2. This CDR3 is built from 15 residues. Trimming at V came to 4 bases and at J to 2 bases, leaving 6 bases not matched to a gene. Looked up from germline, CDR1 is SGHRS and CDR2 is YFSETQ. The CDR3 sequence: CASSPASGGPYEQYF. In DNA form, the CDR3 reads TGCGCCAGCAGCCCGGCTAGCGGGGGCCCCTACGAGCAGTACTTC.

The CDR3 is CSAPQNTDTQYF. CDR3 nucleotides: TGCAGTGCTCCACAAAACACAGATACGCAGTATTTT. The chain carries TRBV20-1 and TRBJ2-3, with D unresolved. The CDR3 runs 12 residues. Trimming cost V 5 bases and J 2 bases, with 8 bases left between them. Germline V gene sequence: CDR1 DFQATT, CDR2 SNEGSKA (reference sequence).

Ten or more counts support this clonotype. The V and J genes are TRBV3-1 and TRBJ2-1; D is undetermined. V lost 0 bases to trimming and J lost 1 base, with 16 bases between them. This CDR3 region has 18 residues. Per the germline V gene, CDR1 is LGHDT and CDR2 is YNNKEL (reference sequence). The CDR3 protein is CASSQDLVASISYNEQFF. In DNA form, the CDR3 reads TGTGCCAGCAGCCAAGATCTTGTAGCCTCTATATCCTACAATGAGCAGTTCTTC.

This clonotype was counted only a few times. The chain employs TRBV12-3 or TRBV12-4 and TRBJ1-1, with D uncertain. With 6 bases removed from V and 3 bases from J, the gap between germline ends came to 11 bases. The CDR3 is 13 residues long. The DNA of the CDR3 is TGTGCCAGCAGCTCCGGATCTTACACTGAAGCTTTCTTT. Its protein product is CASSSGSYTEAFF.

This clonotype was counted at least ten times. The rearrangement joins TRBV10-3 to TRBJ2-5; the D gene is possibly TRBD2 (6 bases). The CDR3 length is 12 residues. CDR1 is ENHRY, CDR2 SYGVKD, per germline. Between the trimmed V and J ends, which lost 10 bases and 4 bases, there was a span of 13 bases. The CDR3 spells CATNGGGETQYF. The CDR3, as DNA: TGTGCCACCAACGGGGGAGGAGAGACCCAGTACTTC.

The chain joins TRBV12-3 or TRBV12-4 to TRBJ2-5; TRBD2 matches at 8 bases. This CDR3 has 15 residues. Germline trimming cut 1 base from V and 11 bases from J; bases unmatched to any gene: 12. The CDR3 bases are TGTGCCAGCAGTTTAGATGGACTAGCTTTCAATGAGCAGTACTTC. Amino acids: CASSLDGLAFNEQYF.

The gene calls are TRBV13 and TRBJ2-1; D is uncertain. The CDR3 is 16 amino acids. CDR1 PRHDT and CDR2 FYEKMQ come from the germline V gene (reference sequence). V was cut by 11 bases and J by 3 bases, with 23 bases left in between. This CDR3 reads CAGTSTVRTFYNEQFF. The CDR3 nucleotides are TGTGCCGGCACGAGTACCGTTCGGACCTTCTACAATGAGCAGTTCTTC.

The chain links TRBV28 to TRBJ1-4, with 7 bases aligning to TRBD1. This CDR3 has 13 amino acids. Germline values: CDR1 MDHEN, CDR2 SYDVKM. V gave up 6 bases and J gave up 8 bases; unmatched junction bases: 6. CDR3: CASSRQGPEKLFF. The CDR3 region has the DNA TGTGCCAGCAGCCGACAGGGACCCGAAAAACTGTTTTTT. Based on the CDR3 plus reference TRBV28 and TRBJ1-4, the full variable domain is DVKVTQSSRYLVKRTGEKVFLECVQDMDHENMFWYRQDPGLGLRLIYFSYDVKMKEKGDIPEGYSVSREKKERFSLILESASTNQTSMYLCASSRQGPEKLFFGSGTQLSVL.

The V and J genes are TRBV20-1 and TRBJ2-1; the match to TRBD2 covers 7 bases. Germline CDR1 reads DFQATT; CDR2 reads SNEGSKA (reference sequence). The CDR3 consists of 16 residues. Trimming at V came to 3 bases and at J to 4 bases, leaving 12 bases not matched to a gene. CDR3 coding DNA: TGCAGTGCTAGTGTCGCCGGGACTAACCCGTACAATGAGCAGTTCTTC. Translation: CSASVAGTNPYNEQFF.

This clonotype appeared a few times. The rearrangement links TRBV6-1 to TRBJ1-1; tentative D call: TRBD1 (5 bases). CDR1 and CDR2 from the germline V gene are MNHNS and SASEGT. With 8 bases removed from V and 5 bases from J, the gap between germline ends came to 15 bases. The CDR3 is 13 residues long. This chain's CDR3 is CASVMTASTEAFF. CDR3 DNA: TGTGCCAGCGTAATGACAGCCAGTACTGAAGCTTTCTTT.

The V gene is TRBV28, the J gene TRBJ1-2; 8 bases line up with TRBD1. Germline loops: CDR1 MDHEN, CDR2 SYDVKM. The CDR3 spans 14 residues. V lost 10 bases to trimming and J lost 4 bases; unmatched junction nucleotides: 11. The CDR3 loop reads CAITKPGQAYGYTF. CDR3 bases: TGTGCCATTACTAAACCGGGACAGGCCTATGGCTACACCTTC.

The rearrangement joins TRBV29-1 to TRBJ1-6, with TRBD1 identical over 9 bases. Germline CDR1 SQVTM, CDR2 ANQGSEA. Unmatched junction bases numbered 5, after V lost 6 bases and J lost 8 bases. The CDR3 contains 13 residues. CDR3 sequence: CSVRRDRDSPLHF. The CDR3 nucleotides read TGCAGCGTCCGAAGGGACAGGGATTCACCCCTCCACTTT.